This T cell receptor beta chain was found in a study of shared clonotypes between healthy human individuals. Replicate PCRs from sorted subsets contained roughly 220 ng DNA, which is approximately 30,000 T cell genomes. Profiling relied on immunoSEQ multiplex PCR, and the TCRdb table lists in-frame clones only, not all of them. The sample contains approximately 590,000 clones, nearly 97% of which appear only once. As for this clone: Its antigen is undetermined.

Naivety among CD8 cells was defined by CD45RO negativity and positive CCR7 selection, thereby excluding terminally differentiated effector memory CD45RA+ cells. Findings of the study overall: Rarefaction indicated that sorted-subset sequencing remained incomplete although depth was large.

The CDR3 sequence is 15 residues long. Germline V gene data show CDR1 as SGHRS and CDR2 as YFSETQ. V shed 3 bases and J 4 bases; nucleotides not matched to a gene: 6. The gene calls are TRBV5-1 and TRBJ2-7; 11 bases line up with TRBD1. This clonotype was obtained from a woman in her 30s in good health. Source material: naive CD8+ T cells sorted from blood. The CDR3, as DNA: TGCGCCAGCAGCTGGACAGGGGGCCCTTCTTACGAGCAGTACTTC. Protein sequence: CASSWTGGPSYEQYF.